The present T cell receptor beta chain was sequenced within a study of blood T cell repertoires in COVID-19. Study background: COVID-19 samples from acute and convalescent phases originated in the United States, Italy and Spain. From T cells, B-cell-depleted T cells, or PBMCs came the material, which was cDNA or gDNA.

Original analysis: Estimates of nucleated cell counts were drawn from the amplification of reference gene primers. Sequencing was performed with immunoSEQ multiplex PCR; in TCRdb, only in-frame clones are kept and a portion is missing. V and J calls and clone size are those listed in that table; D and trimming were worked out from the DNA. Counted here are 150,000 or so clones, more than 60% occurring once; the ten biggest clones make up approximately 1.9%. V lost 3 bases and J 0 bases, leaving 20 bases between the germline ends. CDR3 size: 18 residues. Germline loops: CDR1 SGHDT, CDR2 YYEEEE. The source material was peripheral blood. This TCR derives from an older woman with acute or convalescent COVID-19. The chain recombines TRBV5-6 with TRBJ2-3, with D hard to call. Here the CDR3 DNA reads TGTGCCAGCAGCTCCGCGGTAGTTCGGTCCCCTAGCACAGATACGCAGTATTTT. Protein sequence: CASSSAVVRSPSTDTQYF. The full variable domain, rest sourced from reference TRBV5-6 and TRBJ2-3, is DAGVTQSPTHLIKTRGQQVTLRCSPKSGHDTVSWYQQALGQGPQFIFQYYEEEERQRGNFPDRFSGHQFPNYSSELNVNALLLGDSALYLCASSSAVVRSPSTDTQYFGPGTRLTVL.